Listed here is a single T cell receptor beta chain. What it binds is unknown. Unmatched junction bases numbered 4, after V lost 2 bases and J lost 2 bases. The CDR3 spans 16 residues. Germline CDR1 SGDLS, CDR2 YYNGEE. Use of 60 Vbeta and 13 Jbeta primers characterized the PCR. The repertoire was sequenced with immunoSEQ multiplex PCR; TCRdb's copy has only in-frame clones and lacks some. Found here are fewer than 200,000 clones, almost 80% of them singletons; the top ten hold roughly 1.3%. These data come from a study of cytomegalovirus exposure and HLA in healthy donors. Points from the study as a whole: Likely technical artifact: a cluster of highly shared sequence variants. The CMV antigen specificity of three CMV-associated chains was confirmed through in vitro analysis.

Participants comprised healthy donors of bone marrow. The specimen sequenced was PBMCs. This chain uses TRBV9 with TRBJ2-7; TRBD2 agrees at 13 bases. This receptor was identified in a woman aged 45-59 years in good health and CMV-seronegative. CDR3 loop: CASSVGTSGEPYEQYF. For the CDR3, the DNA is TGTGCCAGCAGCGTCGGGACTAGCGGGGAACCCTACGAGCAGTACTTC.